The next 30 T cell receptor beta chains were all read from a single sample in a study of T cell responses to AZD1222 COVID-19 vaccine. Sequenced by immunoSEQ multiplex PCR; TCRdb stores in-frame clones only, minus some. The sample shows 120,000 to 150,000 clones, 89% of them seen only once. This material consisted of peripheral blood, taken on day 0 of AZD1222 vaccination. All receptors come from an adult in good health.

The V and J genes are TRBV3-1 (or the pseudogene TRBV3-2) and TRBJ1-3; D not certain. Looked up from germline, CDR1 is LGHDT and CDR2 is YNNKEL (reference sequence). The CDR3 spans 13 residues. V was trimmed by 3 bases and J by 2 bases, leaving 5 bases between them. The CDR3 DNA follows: TGTGCCAGCAGCCAGATCGCTGGAAACACCATATATTTT. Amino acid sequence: CASSQIAGNTIYF.

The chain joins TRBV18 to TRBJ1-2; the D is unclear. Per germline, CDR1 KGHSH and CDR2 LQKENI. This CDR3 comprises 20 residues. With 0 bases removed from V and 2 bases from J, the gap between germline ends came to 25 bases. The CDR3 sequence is CASSPPVRTSKLFANYGYTF. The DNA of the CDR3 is TGTGCCAGCTCACCACCGGTTCGGACGTCTAAACTCTTCGCGAACTATGGCTACACCTTC.

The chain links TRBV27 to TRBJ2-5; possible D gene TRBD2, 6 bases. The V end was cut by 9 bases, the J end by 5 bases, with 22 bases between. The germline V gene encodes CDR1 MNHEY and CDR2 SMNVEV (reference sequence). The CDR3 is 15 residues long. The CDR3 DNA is TGTGCCAGTATACAATCGGCAGGGAGGTGGGAGACCCAGTACTTC. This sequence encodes CASIQSAGRWETQYF.

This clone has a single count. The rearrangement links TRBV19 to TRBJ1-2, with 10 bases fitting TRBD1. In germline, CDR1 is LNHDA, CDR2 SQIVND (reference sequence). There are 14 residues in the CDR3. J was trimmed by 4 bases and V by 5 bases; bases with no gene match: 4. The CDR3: CASSPGQGGYGYTF. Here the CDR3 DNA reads TGTGCCAGTAGTCCAGGACAGGGGGGCTATGGCTACACCTTC.

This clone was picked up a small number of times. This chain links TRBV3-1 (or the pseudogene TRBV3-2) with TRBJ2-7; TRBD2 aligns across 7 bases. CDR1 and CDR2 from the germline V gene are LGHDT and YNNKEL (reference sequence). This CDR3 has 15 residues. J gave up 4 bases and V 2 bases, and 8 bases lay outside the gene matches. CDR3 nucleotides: TGTGCCAGCAGCCAAAGAGGCGGGAGTAAGTACGAGCAGTACTTC. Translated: CASSQRGGSKYEQYF.

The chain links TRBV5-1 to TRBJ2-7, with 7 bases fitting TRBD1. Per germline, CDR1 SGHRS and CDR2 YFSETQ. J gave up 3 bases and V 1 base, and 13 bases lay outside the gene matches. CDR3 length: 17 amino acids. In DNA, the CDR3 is TGCGCCAGCAGCTTGACTTCTACAGGGGCAGGAGGCTACGAGCAGTACTTC. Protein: CASSLTSTGAGGYEQYF.

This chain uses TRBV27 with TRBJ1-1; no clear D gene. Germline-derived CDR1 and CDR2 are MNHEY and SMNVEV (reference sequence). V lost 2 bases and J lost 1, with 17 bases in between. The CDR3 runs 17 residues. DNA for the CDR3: TGTGCCAGCAGTTTACGGGGTGGTGGGCGAACGAACACTGAAGCTTTCTTT. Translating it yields CASSLRGGGRTNTEAFF.

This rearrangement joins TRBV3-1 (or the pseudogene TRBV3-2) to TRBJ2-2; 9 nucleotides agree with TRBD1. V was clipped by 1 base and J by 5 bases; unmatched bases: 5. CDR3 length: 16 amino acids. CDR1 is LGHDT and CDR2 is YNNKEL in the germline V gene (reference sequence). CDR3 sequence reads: CASSQADRGGTGELFF. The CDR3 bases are TGTGCCAGCAGCCAAGCCGACAGGGGGGGGACCGGGGAGCTGTTTTTT.

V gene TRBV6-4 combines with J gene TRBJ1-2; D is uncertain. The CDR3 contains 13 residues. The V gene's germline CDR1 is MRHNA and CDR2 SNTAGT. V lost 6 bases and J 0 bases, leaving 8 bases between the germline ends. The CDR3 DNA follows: TGTGCCAGCAGCGCCGGGCCTAACTATGGCTACACCTTC. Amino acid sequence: CASSAGPNYGYTF.

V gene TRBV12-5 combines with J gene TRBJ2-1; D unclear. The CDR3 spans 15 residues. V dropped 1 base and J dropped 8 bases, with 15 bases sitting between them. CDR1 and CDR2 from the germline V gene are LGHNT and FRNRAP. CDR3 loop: CASGLGSLLGDEQFF. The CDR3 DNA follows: TGTGCTAGTGGTTTGGGAAGCCTTTTGGGCGATGAGCAGTTCTTC.

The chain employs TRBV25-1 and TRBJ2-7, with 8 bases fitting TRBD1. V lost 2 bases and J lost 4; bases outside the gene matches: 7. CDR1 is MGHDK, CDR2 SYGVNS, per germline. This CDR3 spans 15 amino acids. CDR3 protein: CASSEPGGRLYEQYF. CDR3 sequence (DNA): TGTGCCAGCAGTGAACCAGGGGGCAGGTTGTACGAGCAGTACTTC.

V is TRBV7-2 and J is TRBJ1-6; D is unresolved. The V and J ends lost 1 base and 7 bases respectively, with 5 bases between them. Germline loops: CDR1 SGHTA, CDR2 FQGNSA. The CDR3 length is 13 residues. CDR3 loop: CASSLDSNSPLHF. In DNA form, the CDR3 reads TGTGCCAGCAGCTTAGACAGCAATTCACCCCTCCACTTT.

The chain's CDR3 is CASSQGRASGRSYNEQFF. The CDR3 coding sequence is TGCGCCAGCAGCCAAGGAAGGGCTAGCGGGAGATCGTACAATGAGCAGTTCTTC. V usage is TRBV4-1 and J usage is TRBJ2-1, with 10 bases fitting TRBD2. The CDR3 extends over 18 amino acids. Germline V gives CDR1 MGHRA, CDR2 YSYEKL. J gave up 4 bases and V 1 base, and 10 bases lay outside the gene matches.

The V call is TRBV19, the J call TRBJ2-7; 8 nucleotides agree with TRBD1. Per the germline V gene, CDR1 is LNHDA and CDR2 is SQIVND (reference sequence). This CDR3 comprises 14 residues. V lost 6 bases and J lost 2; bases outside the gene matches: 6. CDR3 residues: CASRDRAIPYEQYF. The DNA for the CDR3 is TGTGCCAGTAGGGACAGGGCGATTCCCTACGAGCAGTACTTC.

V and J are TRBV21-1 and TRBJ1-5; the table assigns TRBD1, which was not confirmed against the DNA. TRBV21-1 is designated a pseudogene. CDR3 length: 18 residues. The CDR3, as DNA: TGTGCCAGCAGCCCCTGCTCCCAGGGGAATGTTAGCAATCAGCCCCAGCATTTT. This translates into CASSPCSQGNVSNQPQHF.

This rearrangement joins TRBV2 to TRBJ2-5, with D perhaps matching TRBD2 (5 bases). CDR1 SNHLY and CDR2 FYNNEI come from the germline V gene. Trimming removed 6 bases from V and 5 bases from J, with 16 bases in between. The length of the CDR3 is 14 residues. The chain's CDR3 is CASRITGFRETQYF. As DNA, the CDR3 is TGTGCCAGCAGAATAACGGGGTTCAGGGAGACCCAGTACTTC.

CDR3 nucleotide sequence: TGTGCCAGCAAAGAAGGCGAGAGGATCGCTGAAGCTTTCTTT. This translates into CASKEGERIAEAFF. This chain joins TRBV2 and TRBJ1-1; no firm D call. The CDR3 is 14 residues long. V lost 7 bases to trimming and J lost 6 bases, with 18 bases between them. Germline V gene sequence: CDR1 SNHLY, CDR2 FYNNEI.

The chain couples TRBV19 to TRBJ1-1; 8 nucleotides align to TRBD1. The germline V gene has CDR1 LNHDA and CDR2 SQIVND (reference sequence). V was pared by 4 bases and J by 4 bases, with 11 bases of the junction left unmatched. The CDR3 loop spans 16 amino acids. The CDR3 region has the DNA TGTGCCAGTAGTACGCAGGGGGCAGTGAGGTTCACTGAAGCTTTCTTT. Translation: CASSTQGAVRFTEAFF.

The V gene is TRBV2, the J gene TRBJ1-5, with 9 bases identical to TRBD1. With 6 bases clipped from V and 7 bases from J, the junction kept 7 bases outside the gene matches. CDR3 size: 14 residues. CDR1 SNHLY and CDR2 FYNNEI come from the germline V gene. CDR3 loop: CASRADRGGQPQHF. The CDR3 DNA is TGTGCCAGCAGGGCGGACAGGGGTGGCCAGCCCCAGCATTTT.

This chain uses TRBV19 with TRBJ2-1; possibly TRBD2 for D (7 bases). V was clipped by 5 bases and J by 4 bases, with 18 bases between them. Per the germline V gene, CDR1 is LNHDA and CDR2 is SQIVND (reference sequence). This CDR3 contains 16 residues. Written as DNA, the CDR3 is TGTGCCAGTAGTCCTGGCCGGGGAGGGACATACAATGAGCAGTTCTTC. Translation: CASSPGRGGTYNEQFF.

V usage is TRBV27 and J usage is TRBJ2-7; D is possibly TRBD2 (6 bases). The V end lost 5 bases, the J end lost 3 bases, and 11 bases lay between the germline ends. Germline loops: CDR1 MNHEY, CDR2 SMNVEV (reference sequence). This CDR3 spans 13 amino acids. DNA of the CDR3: TGTGCCAGCAGTGCGGGATCCTACTACGAGCAGTACTTC. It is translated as CASSAGSYYEQYF.

The CDR3 nucleotides are TGTGCCAGCAGCGTAGCTGGATGGGCTGGGTCGGTTGCTGGGGCCAACGTCCTGACTTTC. This sequence encodes CASSVAGWAGSVAGANVLTF. The rearrangement uses TRBV9 and TRBJ2-6; D is undetermined. Germline assignment: CDR1 SGDLS and CDR2 YYNGEE. The CDR3 extends over 20 amino acids. Trimming cost V 0 bases and J 2 bases, with 21 bases left between them.

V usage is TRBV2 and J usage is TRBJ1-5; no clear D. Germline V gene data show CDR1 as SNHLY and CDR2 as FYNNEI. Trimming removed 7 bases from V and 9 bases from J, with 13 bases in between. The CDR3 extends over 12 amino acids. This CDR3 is CASTNIGPPQHF. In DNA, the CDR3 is TGTGCCAGCACCAACATAGGGCCGCCCCAGCATTTT.

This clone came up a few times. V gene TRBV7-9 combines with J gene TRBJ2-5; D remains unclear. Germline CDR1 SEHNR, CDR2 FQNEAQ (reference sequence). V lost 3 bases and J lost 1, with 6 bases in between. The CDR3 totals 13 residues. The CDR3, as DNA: TGTGCCAGCAGCTTTCGAGTCCAAGAGACCCAGTACTTC. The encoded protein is CASSFRVQETQYF.

This CDR3 reads CAWGGTDSYSGNTIYF. The CDR3 region has the DNA TGTGCCTGGGGCGGGACAGACAGTTACTCTGGAAACACCATATATTTT. The rearrangement joins TRBV30 to TRBJ1-3; 7 bases line up with TRBD1. This CDR3 contains 16 residues. Trimming removed 5 bases from V and 0 bases from J; junction bases left unmatched: 10. Germline CDR1 is GTSNPN and CDR2 is SVGIG (reference sequence).

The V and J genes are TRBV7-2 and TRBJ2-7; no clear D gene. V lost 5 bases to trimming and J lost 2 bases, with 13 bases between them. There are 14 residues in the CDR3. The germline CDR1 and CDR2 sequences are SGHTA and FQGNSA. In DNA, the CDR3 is TGTGCCAGCAGCCGCAATGGACCTACCTACGAGCAGTACTTC. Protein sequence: CASSRNGPTYEQYF.

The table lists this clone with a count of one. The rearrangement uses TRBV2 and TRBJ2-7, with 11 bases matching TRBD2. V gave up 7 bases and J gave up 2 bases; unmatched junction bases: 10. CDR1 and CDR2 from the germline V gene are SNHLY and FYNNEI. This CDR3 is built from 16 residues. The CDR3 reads CASKVLAGGPAYEQYF. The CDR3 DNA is TGTGCCAGCAAGGTTCTAGCGGGGGGCCCTGCCTACGAGCAGTACTTC.

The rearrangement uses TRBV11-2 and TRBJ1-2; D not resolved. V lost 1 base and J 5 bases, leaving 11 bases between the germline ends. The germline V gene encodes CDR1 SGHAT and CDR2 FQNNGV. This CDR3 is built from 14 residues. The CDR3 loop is CASSLGLGRYGYTF. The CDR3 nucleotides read TGTGCCAGCAGCTTAGGCCTAGGGAGATATGGCTACACCTTC.

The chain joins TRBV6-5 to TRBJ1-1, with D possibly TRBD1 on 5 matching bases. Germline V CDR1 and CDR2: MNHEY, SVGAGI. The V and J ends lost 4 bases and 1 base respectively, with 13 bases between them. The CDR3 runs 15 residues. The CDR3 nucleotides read TGTGCCAGCAGTTCGCCCAGAACAGGGAACACTGAAGCTTTCTTT. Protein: CASSSPRTGNTEAFF.

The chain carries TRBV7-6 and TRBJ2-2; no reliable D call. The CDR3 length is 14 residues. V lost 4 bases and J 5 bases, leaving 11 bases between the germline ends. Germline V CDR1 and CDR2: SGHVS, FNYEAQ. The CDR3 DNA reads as TGTGCCAGCAGCTCGGGCCGAGAAACCGGGGAGCTGTTTTTT. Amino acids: CASSSGRETGELFF.